This entry features one T cell receptor beta chain sequence. Its target is not known. This specimen belongs to a study of cytomegalovirus exposure and HLA in healthy donors. The PCR had 60 Vbeta and 13 Jbeta primers. Only in-frame clones appear in the TCRdb table, and some are missing; sequencing was by immunoSEQ multiplex PCR. The sample lists around 130,000 clones, about 80% occurring once. Study-wide points: Researchers reported in a later analysis that common viral pathogens appeared linked to several top clusters.

This sequence originates from a man in his thirties or forties in good health and CMV-seronegative. Sequencing was done on a sample of PBMCs.

This CDR3 is CASSPGLADPDSDEQYF. In DNA, the CDR3 is TGCGCCAGCAGCCCGGGACTAGCCGACCCGGATTCCGACGAGCAGTACTTC. V usage is TRBV5-1 and J usage is TRBJ2-7; TRBD2 matches at 9 bases. The germline CDR1 and CDR2 sequences are SGHRS and YFSETQ. The J segment lost 5 bases and the V segment lost 4 bases, leaving 16 bases of the junction unmatched. This CDR3 is built from 17 residues.